The table lists the clone carrying this T cell receptor beta chain with a count of one. Original analysis: It was from reference gene primer amplification that nucleated cell counts were estimated. Using immunoSEQ multiplex PCR, the repertoire was profiled, and TCRdb retains in-frame clones only, with some absent. From that table come the V and J calls and clone size; the DNA was used to work out D and trimming. The table lists about 67,000 clones, around four fifths of them singletons. V was shortened by 0 bases and J by 7 bases, with 18 bases between the two germline ends. Per the germline V gene, CDR1 is KGHDR and CDR2 is SFDVKD. This CDR3 region has 18 residues. This sample stems from a study of blood T cell repertoires in COVID-19. Study at large: The United States, Italy and Spain provided the acute and convalescent COVID-19 samples. Sources were T cells, B-cell-depleted T cells, or PBMCs; the material itself was cDNA or gDNA.

The sample comprised peripheral blood. The V gene is TRBV24-1, the J gene TRBJ1-6; a weak D match, TRBD1 (5 bases). The receptor was derived from a human donor in a cohort sampled during active COVID-19. This chain's CDR3 is CATSDLSSRQGMNSPLHF. The DNA for the CDR3 is TGTGCCACCAGTGATTTGTCATCGAGGCAGGGTATGAATTCACCCCTCCACTTT.